Shown below are 10 T cell receptor beta chains from a single sample sequenced in a study of blood T cell repertoires in COVID-19. Profiled with immunoSEQ multiplex PCR; TCRdb holds only in-frame clones, not every one. Of tens of thousands of clones in the sample, approximately 90% are singletons; the top ten hold about 7%. Sequences were obtained from peripheral blood. The receptors here all came from a human donor in a cohort sampled during active COVID-19.

J is TRBJ2-2 and V is TRBV19, with 8 bases aligning to TRBD2. V trimming: 2 bases; J trimming: 7 bases; junction bases outside the gene matches: 9. In germline, CDR1 is LNHDA, CDR2 SQIVND (reference sequence). The CDR3 covers 16 residues. CDR3 bases: TGTGCCAGTAGTATAAGCGGGGGTTTCGACGGCGGGGAGCTGTTTTTT. Protein: CASSISGGFDGGELFF.

This sequence joins TRBV27 and TRBJ1-2, with 9 bases aligning to TRBD1. Trimming removed 5 bases from V and 8 bases from J; junction bases left unmatched: 12. This CDR3 has 15 amino acids. CDR1 and CDR2 from the germline V gene are MNHEY and SMNVEV (reference sequence). As DNA, the CDR3 is TGTGCCAGCAGTCCTCCCCCACAGGGGGCGCGGGGCTACACCTTC. Translated, it gives CASSPPPQGARGYTF.

This chain links TRBV7-2 with TRBJ1-1; 7 nucleotides match TRBD1. The CDR3 spans 13 residues. The germline gives CDR1 SGHTA, CDR2 FQGNSA. With V trimmed by 5 bases and J by 11 bases, 11 bases remained unmatched. The CDR3 DNA sequence: TGTGCCAGCAGCCAGGACAGACAGGGAATTGCTTTCTTT. Amino acids: CASSQDRQGIAFF.

V and J are TRBV12-3 or TRBV12-4 and TRBJ1-1; no reliable D call. Trimming removed 7 bases from V and 3 bases from J, with 12 bases in between. The CDR3 is 13 residues long. The CDR3 region is CASTARQHTEAFF. Here the CDR3 DNA reads TGTGCCAGCACCGCGCGGCAGCACACTGAAGCTTTCTTT.

This clone has just a few counts. This chain joins TRBV27 and TRBJ2-2; 8 bases agree with TRBD1. Trimming removed 5 bases from V and 6 bases from J; junction bases left unmatched: 8. Germline CDR1 reads MNHEY; CDR2 reads SMNVEV (reference sequence). This CDR3 is 15 amino acids long. CDR3 residues: CASSASGQGSGELFF. For the CDR3, the DNA is TGTGCCAGCAGTGCCTCAGGACAGGGCTCCGGGGAGCTGTTTTTT.

The V and J genes are TRBV7-2 and TRBJ2-5; the match to TRBD2 covers 9 bases. The CDR3 consists of 16 residues. Per the germline V gene, CDR1 is SGHTA and CDR2 is FQGNSA. V lost 2 bases to trimming and J lost 7 bases; unmatched junction nucleotides: 11. Here the CDR3 DNA reads TGTGCCAGCAGCTTAAAAGGCGGGGGGGCCGGGGTGACCCAGTACTTC. Encoded protein: CASSLKGGGAGVTQYF.

The chain combines TRBV11-3 with TRBJ2-5, with D possibly being TRBD2 (5 bases). CDR3 size: 16 residues. Per the germline V gene, CDR1 is SGHNT and CDR2 is YENEEA. V lost 7 bases to trimming and J lost 5 bases, with 23 bases between them. CDR3 region: CASKTGVGVSVETQYF. In DNA form, the CDR3 reads TGTGCCAGCAAAACTGGGGTCGGGGTCAGCGTGGAGACCCAGTACTTC.

This clone was seen a single time. The V call is TRBV6-2 or TRBV6-3, the J call TRBJ2-7; TRBD1 matches 8 bases. This CDR3 spans 15 amino acids. Germline CDR1 reads MNHEY; CDR2 reads SVGEGT. After removal of 3 bases from V and 2 bases from J, the junction contained 6 bases not matched to a gene. CDR3 residues: CASSYLGTGPYEQYF. The CDR3 bases are TGTGCCAGCAGTTATTTGGGGACAGGTCCCTACGAGCAGTACTTC.

The chain links TRBV21-1 to TRBJ2-7; TRBD2 was called by the table and not checked on the DNA. TRBV21-1 is listed as a pseudogene. The CDR3 has 16 amino acids. CDR3 region: CASSKKGPEGPYEQYF. The CDR3 nucleotides are TGTGCCAGCAGCAAAAAGGGTCCGGAGGGCCCCTACGAGCAGTACTTC.

This chain joins TRBV6-2 or TRBV6-3 and TRBJ1-1; 8 positions match TRBD1. V was clipped by 3 bases and J by 6 bases; unmatched bases: 6. Germline CDR1 reads MNHEY; CDR2 reads SVGEGT. The CDR3 contains 14 residues. The CDR3 DNA follows: TGTGCCAGCAGTTATAGGCAGGGGGCGGCTGAAGCTTTCTTT. As protein: CASSYRQGAAEAFF.